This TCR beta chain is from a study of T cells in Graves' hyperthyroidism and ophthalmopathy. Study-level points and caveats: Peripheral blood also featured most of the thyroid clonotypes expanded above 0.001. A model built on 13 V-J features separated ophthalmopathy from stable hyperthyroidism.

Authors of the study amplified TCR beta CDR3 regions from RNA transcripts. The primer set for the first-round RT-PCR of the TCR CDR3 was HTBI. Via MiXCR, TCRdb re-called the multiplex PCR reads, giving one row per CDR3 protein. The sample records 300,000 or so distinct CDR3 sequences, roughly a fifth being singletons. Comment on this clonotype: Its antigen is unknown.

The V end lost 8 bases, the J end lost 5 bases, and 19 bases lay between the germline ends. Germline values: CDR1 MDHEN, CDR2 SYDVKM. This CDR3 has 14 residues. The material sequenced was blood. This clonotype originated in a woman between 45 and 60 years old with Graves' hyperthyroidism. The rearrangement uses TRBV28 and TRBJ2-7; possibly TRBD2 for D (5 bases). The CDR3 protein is CASSRFGIPHEQYF. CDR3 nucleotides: TGTGCCAGCTCTCGGTTCGGGATTCCGCACGAGCAGTACTTC.